This TCR beta chain was captured by sequencing in a study of CD8+ T cells in alopecia areata listed by TCRdb under 2018. About the study as a whole: Skin from C3H/HeJ donors aged 6-12 months with spontaneous alopecia was grafted onto female C3H/HeJ recipients aged roughly 6-10 weeks. Scalp clonality was compared across normal scalp (n=4), patchy alopecia areata scalp (n=8), and alopecia totalis/universalis scalp (n=8). immunoSEQ multiplex PCR using 35 Vbeta forward primers and 13 Jbeta reverse primers was used to amplify TCRbeta CDR3 regions. High-throughput TCRbeta sequencing was used to examine T cell clonal expansion in alopecia areata in both the C3H/HeJ mouse model and human patients. RNA was extracted with the PAXgene miRNA kit for fixed scalp, the miRNeasy kit for PBMCs, and the RNeasy kit for mouse skin. On the human side, TCRbeta sequencing was run on scalp tissue and on sorted CD4+ and CD8+ peripheral blood T cells from healthy controls and from alopecia areata patients with either patchy or totalis/universalis disease.

Libraries were built with the immunoSEQ multiplex PCR assay. For TCR sequencing, RNA was extracted from every sample and reverse transcribed into cDNA to serve as template. First-strand cDNA was synthesized with SuperScript III using a 2:1 mix of oligo-dT and random hexamers. Amplification bias was assessed with a synthetic immune receptor repertoire, and residual bias was removed computationally. Libraries were sequenced on Illumina HiSeq using 60 bp reads that covered the CDR3 and were read from J toward V. The source study handled its data this way. Raw reads were preprocessed to remove errors, and CDR3 was defined according to IMGT conventions as the region from the conserved cysteine to phenylalanine. To get clonality, Shannon entropy was normalized by log2 of the number of productive unique TCRs and the result was subtracted from 1. Whether scalp clones were CD4 or CD8 was inferred by matching scalp TCRbeta sequences against CD4 and CD8 repertoires sorted from blood. This immuneACCESS table, as held by TCRdb, lists in-frame sequences with V and J called but not all clones. Of the missing ones, under half trace to an unresolved V gene in checked studies; the others have no known cause. That table gives V, J and clone size, and the DNA gave D and trimming. For this sample the table reports around 100,000 clones, with no clone seen just once. Around 20% of the sample comes from the top ten.

General study outcomes and caveats: TCR sequences shared between patients were less clear than in mice, possibly partly because of HLA diversity in the patient population. Lesional scalp, especially in alopecia totalis/universalis, showed higher clonality and more expanded CD8+ clones than normal scalp, suggesting antigenic drive. Scalp TCR repertoire analysis is complicated because resident alphabeta T cells in normal human skin are also sequenced, whereas mouse skin is dominated by gammadelta T cells.

With respect to this clone: The clone's antigen remains unknown. In this record, gene identifiers and germline sequences come from the mouse. The read ends 4 residues early relative to the CDR3; the germline J gene fills the gap.

Taken from the germline V gene (reference sequence), the CDR1 and CDR2 loops are NSQYPW and LRSPGD. Measured from the cysteine to the phenylalanine, the CDR3 is 14 residues long. The CDR3 was read in part: 30 bases, with the frame set at base 1. The trim is 0 bases for V and 2 bases for J, with a gap of 6 bases between the germline ends. This TCR was recovered from a C3H/HeJ mouse with alopecia areata. The strain carries MHC haplotype H2-k. The sequence links TRBV1 to TRBJ2-4, with the D gene not clear enough to name. Sequences were obtained from lesional skin. The sequenced part of the CDR3 DNA is TGCACCTGCAGTGCAGAAGACTATCAAAAC. This is translated as CTCSAEDYQN. The entire CDR3 protein reads CTCSAEDYQNTLYF.